The 25 T cell receptor beta chains in this list originate from one sample, sequenced in a study of blood T cell repertoires in COVID-19. Libraries were prepared by immunoSEQ multiplex PCR; TCRdb keeps only in-frame clonotypes and omits some of them. The repertoire consists of about 140,000 clones, with roughly 90% occurring once and the leading ten covering 1.5% to 2%. The sequenced sample was peripheral blood. All receptors come from a man in his 70s with acute or convalescent COVID-19.

The chain joins TRBV6-1 to TRBJ1-5, with 7 positions matching TRBD1. The V and J ends lost 1 base and 6 bases, in that order; junction bases with no gene match: 3. There are 14 residues in the CDR3. From germline, CDR1 is MNHNS and CDR2 SASEGT. CDR3 residues: CASSEGGGGQPQHF. The CDR3 nucleotides are TGTGCCAGCAGTGAAGGAGGGGGCGGTCAGCCCCAGCATTTT.

CDR3 bases: TGTGCCAGCAGCCAAGAAGGGGGCCTGACTTTC. Amino acids: CASSQEGGLTF. J is TRBJ2-6 and V is TRBV3-1 (or the pseudogene TRBV3-2); D is possibly TRBD1 (6 bases). V was cut by 0 bases and J by 15 bases, with 6 bases left in between. The CDR3 spans 11 residues. Germline lookup yields CDR1 LGHDT and CDR2 YNNKEL (reference sequence).

The V gene is TRBV18, the J gene TRBJ1-4; D not resolved. The V gene lost 2 bases and the J gene lost 8 bases, with 9 bases spanning the gap. The CDR3 has 13 residues. Germline values: CDR1 KGHSH, CDR2 LQKENI. CDR3 residues: CASSPWAGEKLFF. DNA of the CDR3: TGTGCCAGCTCACCATGGGCGGGGGAAAAACTGTTTTTT. Together with reference TRBV18 and TRBJ1-4, the CDR3 gives the full variable domain: NAGVMQNPRHLVRRRGQEARLRCSPMKGHSHVYWYRQLPEEGLKFMVYLQKENIIDESGMPKERFSAEFPKEGPSILRIQQVVRGDSAAYFCASSPWAGEKLFFGSGTQLSVL.

Only one count was recorded for this clone. This chain links TRBV10-1 with TRBJ2-7; 7 bases are a match to TRBD1. Germline CDR1 reads WNHNN; CDR2 reads SYGVQD (reference sequence). This CDR3 spans 13 amino acids. V lost 5 bases to trimming and J lost 7 bases; unmatched junction nucleotides: 8. CDR3 DNA sequence: TGCGCCAGCAGTTCCATCAACAGGGGAGAGCAGTACTTC. The encoded protein is CASSSINRGEQYF.

The genes are TRBV28 and TRBJ1-4; TRBD1 agrees at 9 bases. The CDR3 is made up of 17 amino acids. Per the germline V gene, CDR1 is MDHEN and CDR2 is SYDVKM. After removal of 3 bases from V and 5 bases from J, the junction contained 10 bases not matched to a gene. CDR3 loop: CASSFPLTGTGNEKLFF. In DNA form, the CDR3 reads TGTGCCAGCAGTTTCCCCCTAACCGGGACAGGGAATGAAAAACTGTTTTTT.

The J gene is TRBJ2-3, the V gene TRBV2, with D maybe TRBD2 (6 bases). Germline loops: CDR1 SNHLY, CDR2 FYNNEI. Trimming took 8 bases from V and 3 from J, leaving 12 bases between them. This CDR3 contains 13 residues. The CDR3 DNA reads as TGTGCCAGCGGGAGGAGGGAGACAGATACGCAGTATTTT. Its protein product is CASGRRETDTQYF.

V usage is TRBV7-9 and J usage is TRBJ1-3, with 7 bases fitting TRBD1. Germline V lookup: CDR1 SEHNR, CDR2 FQNEAQ (reference sequence). V lost 5 bases to trimming and J lost 0 bases; unmatched junction nucleotides: 4. This CDR3 contains 15 residues. CDR3 sequence: CASSNTGASGNTIYF. The CDR3 nucleotides read TGTGCCAGCAGCAACACAGGGGCCTCTGGAAACACCATATATTTT.

V usage is TRBV6-1 and J usage is TRBJ1-2; a possible D gene is TRBD1 (6 bases). V gave up 2 bases and J gave up 13 bases, with 14 bases separating them. Germline CDR1 is MNHNS and CDR2 is SASEGT. There are 12 residues in the CDR3. CDR3 in amino acids: CASSEWGREGTF. In DNA form, the CDR3 reads TGTGCCAGCAGTGAATGGGGGCGGGAGGGCACCTTC.

This CDR3 reads CASSLEAADEKLFF. The DNA of the CDR3 is TGTGCCAGCAGCTTAGAGGCGGCGGATGAAAAACTGTTTTTT. The chain couples TRBV7-9 to TRBJ1-4; D gene uncertain. The CDR3 runs 14 residues. V was pared by 1 base and J by 6 bases, with 9 bases between. The V gene's germline CDR1 is SEHNR and CDR2 FQNEAQ (reference sequence).

The V call is TRBV3-1 (or the pseudogene TRBV3-2), the J call TRBJ2-7; D is possibly TRBD1 (6 bases). This CDR3 spans 12 amino acids. Looked up from germline, CDR1 is LGHDT and CDR2 is YNNKEL (reference sequence). The V end lost 0 bases, the J end lost 12 bases, and 12 bases lay between the germline ends. CDR3: CASSQDWGQRYF. The DNA for the CDR3 is TGTGCCAGCAGCCAAGACTGGGGACAAAGGTACTTC.

The J gene is TRBJ2-2, the V gene TRBV7-6, with D unclear. Trimming shortened V by 5 bases and J by 7 bases, and 11 bases separated the two germline ends. There are 13 residues in the CDR3. The germline V gene encodes CDR1 SGHVS and CDR2 FNYEAQ. The CDR3 DNA follows: TGTGCCAGCAGCCTTAATCAGGACGGGGAGCTGTTTTTT. Its translation is CASSLNQDGELFF.

V usage is TRBV28 and J usage is TRBJ2-1, with TRBD2 identical over 10 bases. Germline lookup yields CDR1 MDHEN and CDR2 SYDVKM. The CDR3 is 18 amino acids. V trimming: 2 bases; J trimming: 0 bases; junction bases outside the gene matches: 7. The CDR3 DNA reads as TGTGCCAGCAGTTTACCCAGCGGGAGGGCCCTCTCCTACAATGAGCAGTTCTTC. This translates into CASSLPSGRALSYNEQFF.

This chain joins TRBV10-3 and TRBJ2-1, with TRBD1 as a possible D gene (6 bases). The CDR3 has 14 amino acids. CDR1 is ENHRY and CDR2 is SYGVKD in the germline V gene. Trimming stripped 7 bases from V and 2 bases from J, with 12 bases between. The CDR3 spells CAINSGTTYNEQFF. The CDR3 coding sequence is TGTGCCATCAATTCCGGGACAACCTACAATGAGCAGTTCTTC.

This clone has a handful of counts. The chain employs TRBV28 and TRBJ2-2; D call uncertain. The CDR3 is 14 amino acids. Looked up from germline, CDR1 is MDHEN and CDR2 is SYDVKM. The ends were cut back, 6 bases at V and 0 bases at J, with 8 bases in the middle. CDR3 nucleotide sequence: TGTGCCAGCAGCCTAACCACGAACACCGGGGAGCTGTTTTTT. It encodes CASSLTTNTGELFF.

The J gene is TRBJ1-2, the V gene TRBV29-1; D is unclear. The V and J ends lost 3 bases and 4 bases respectively, with 6 bases between them. Germline CDR1 reads SQVTM; CDR2 reads ANQGSEA. This CDR3 is 11 amino acids long. The CDR3 DNA follows: TGCAGCGTTGAGGGCCTCTATGGCTACACCTTC. Protein: CSVEGLYGYTF.

The chain joins TRBV27 to TRBJ1-5; D is unclear. Between the trimmed V and J ends, which lost 4 bases and 4 bases, there was a span of 17 bases. This CDR3 has 16 residues. Germline V lookup: CDR1 MNHEY, CDR2 SMNVEV (reference sequence). CDR3 coding DNA: TGTGCCAGCAGTTCTTTAGTCCCTTCGAGGAATCAGCCCCAGCATTTT. Protein sequence: CASSSLVPSRNQPQHF.

The chain joins TRBV7-3 to TRBJ1-1, with 8 bases lining up with TRBD1. This CDR3 has 13 residues. CDR1 and CDR2 from the germline V gene are SGHTA and FQGTGA. The J segment lost 5 bases and the V segment lost 5 bases, leaving 4 bases of the junction unmatched. The CDR3 DNA reads TGTGCCAGCAGCCAGACAGGGGTGACTGAAGCTTTCTTT. Translating gives CASSQTGVTEAFF. Drawing the rest from reference TRBV7-3 and TRBJ1-1, the complete variable domain is GAGVSQTPSNKVTEKGKYVELRCDPISGHTALYWYRQSLGQGPEFLIYFQGTGAADDSGLPNDRFFAVRPEGSVSTLKIQRTERGDSAVYLCASSQTGVTEAFFGQGTRLTVV.

The chain uses TRBV20-1 and TRBJ1-1; D remains ambiguous. The CDR3 extends over 14 amino acids. V dropped 3 bases and J dropped 1 base, with 12 bases sitting between them. Looked up from germline, CDR1 is DFQATT and CDR2 is SNEGSKA (reference sequence). The CDR3 region is CSASRSTKNTEAFF. The CDR3, as DNA: TGCAGTGCTAGTCGCAGTACCAAGAACACTGAAGCTTTCTTT.

This rearrangement joins TRBV24-1 to TRBJ1-1; D gene ambiguous. The germline gives CDR1 KGHDR, CDR2 SFDVKD. Trimming stripped 6 bases from V and 0 bases from J, with 7 bases between. The CDR3 is 13 amino acids. The CDR3 spells CATSSGLNTEAFF. In nucleotides, the CDR3 is TGTGCCACCAGTAGCGGATTGAACACTGAAGCTTTCTTT.

The rearrangement uses TRBV6-6 and TRBJ1-2; unclear D gene. V lost 7 bases to trimming and J lost 8 bases, with 17 bases between them. Germline V gene data show CDR1 as MNHNY and CDR2 as SVGAGI (reference sequence). The CDR3 extends over 13 amino acids. DNA of the CDR3: TGTGCCAGCATTCCCGAAACCGGGAGGGGCTACACCTTC. Translating it yields CASIPETGRGYTF.

The chain links TRBV5-1 to TRBJ1-2; 9 bases are a match to TRBD1. Germline V CDR1 and CDR2: SGHRS, YFSETQ. V lost 4 bases to trimming and J lost 8 bases; unmatched junction nucleotides: 9. CDR3 length: 14 amino acids. CDR3 DNA sequence: TGCGCCAGCAGCGTAGGGACAGGGAGTAACGGCTACACCTTC. Residues: CASSVGTGSNGYTF.

V and J are TRBV5-6 and TRBJ2-6, with D hard to call. This CDR3 has 17 residues. Germline loops: CDR1 SGHDT, CDR2 YYEEEE. The V gene lost 7 bases and the J gene lost 0 bases, with 17 bases spanning the gap. CDR3 sequence: CASSVPRRSSGANVLTF. The CDR3 DNA reads TGTGCCAGCTCAGTCCCTCGCCGAAGCTCTGGGGCCAACGTCCTGACTTTC.

The CDR3 DNA sequence: TGTGCCAGCAGCCAAGATCTGAGGGGGCCCTACGAGCAGTACTTC. This encodes CASSQDLRGPYEQYF. The rearrangement joins TRBV3-1 (or the pseudogene TRBV3-2) to TRBJ2-7; the match to TRBD1 covers 7 bases. This CDR3 comprises 15 residues. The V gene's germline CDR1 is LGHDT and CDR2 YNNKEL (reference sequence). J gave up 2 bases and V 0 bases, and 4 bases lay outside the gene matches.

The chain is built from TRBV7-2 and TRBJ2-3, with D perhaps matching TRBD1 (7 bases). From germline, CDR1 is SGHTA and CDR2 FQGNSA. CDR3 length equals 19 residues. V was trimmed by 5 bases and J by 7 bases, leaving 31 bases between them. The CDR3, as DNA: TGTGCCAGCAGCCCAGGGGGGTATCGGTATGCCGGAAGGGGGAATACGCAGTATTTT. Translated, it gives CASSPGGYRYAGRGNTQYF.

V is TRBV27 and J is TRBJ2-1; D unclear. Per the germline V gene, CDR1 is MNHEY and CDR2 is SMNVEV (reference sequence). V was trimmed by 2 bases and J by 9 bases, leaving 14 bases between them. There are 14 residues in the CDR3. The CDR3 region is CASSLKPGPTEQFF. In DNA form, the CDR3 reads TGTGCCAGCAGTTTAAAGCCAGGCCCCACTGAGCAGTTCTTC.